This T cell receptor beta chain was documented in a study of cytomegalovirus exposure and HLA in healthy donors. General study findings and limits: Segments of the TCR beta V type were, in most cases, productive about 87% or about 30% of the time in an earlier analysis. Among TCR beta chains, those listed as cytomegalovirus-associated numbered under 200.

Note on this clone: Its antigen is not identified.

Trimming took off 8 bases at V and 0 bases at J, with 14 bases between the two ends. CDR1 is LNHDA and CDR2 is SQIVND in the germline V gene (reference sequence). This CDR3 spans 15 amino acids. The study ran its PCR with 60 Vbeta and 13 Jbeta primers. Measured with immunoSEQ multiplex PCR; TCRdb has only the in-frame clones, and not every one. The table has approximately 140,000 clones, roughly three quarters seen once. This rearrangement joins TRBV19 to TRBJ1-5, with D perhaps TRBD1 (5 bases). The sample consisted of PBMCs. The source is a woman aged 45-65 years in good health and CMV-seronegative. The CDR3 loop reads CASVVTAYSNQPQHF. CDR3 in DNA: TGTGCCAGTGTTGTGACAGCTTATAGCAATCAGCCCCAGCATTTT.